This TCR beta chain was sequenced for a study of cytomegalovirus exposure and HLA in healthy donors. General study findings and limits: Analysis was carried out at a later point, and it linked a missense DCLRE1C variant to TCR beta V- and J-gene trimming.

The CDR3 consists of 14 residues. Germline V gene sequence: CDR1 MNHEY, CDR2 SMNVEV (reference sequence). Researchers ran the PCR with 60 Vbeta and 13 Jbeta primers. Using immunoSEQ multiplex PCR, the repertoire was profiled, and TCRdb retains in-frame clones only, with some absent. Of approximately 190,000 clones in the sample, about 85% were seen once. Remarks on this clone: Its specificity is unknown. The junction does not match germline at one end; this may be a read error.

This chain uses TRBV27 with TRBJ2-5; possible D gene TRBD1, 5 bases. The sequenced sample consisted of PBMCs. This clonotype was obtained from a man over 45 in good health and CMV-seronegative. DNA for the CDR3: TGTGCCAGCAGTAATAGACAGAAAAGAGAGGCCCAGTACTTC. This gives the protein CASSNRQKREAQYF.